This TCR beta chain was sequenced in a study of T cell repertoires in cytomegalovirus infection. Study as a whole: Matching HLA type and CMV infection were both indicated by public TCR beta signatures.

The study, taken as a whole, reports: In two of eight donors, the top clonotype was HLA-C-restricted CMV-specific. Pooled public TCR beta family frequency picked out CMV carriers with the relevant HLA.

TCRdb redid the calling of the reads with MiXCR, one entry per CDR3 protein. The table records fewer than 550,000 distinct CDR3 sequences, about 11% of them present only once. In its sample, this clonotype was seen a few times. The antigen is not known. CDR1 and CDR2 from the germline V gene are SGHNT and YENEEA. Trimming cost V 2 bases and J 6 bases, with 19 bases left between them. This CDR3 is 17 amino acids long. Sequenced sample: PBMCs. J is TRBJ2-2 and V is TRBV11-3, with D unresolved. This receptor was identified in a human donor in good health (CMV status not recorded). Some clones in this sample may be carry-over from other donors' samples. CDR3 amino acids: CASSLSVELGASGELFF. CDR3 coding DNA: TGTGCCAGCAGCTTAAGTGTCGAGTTGGGTGCGTCCGGGGAGCTGTTTTTT.